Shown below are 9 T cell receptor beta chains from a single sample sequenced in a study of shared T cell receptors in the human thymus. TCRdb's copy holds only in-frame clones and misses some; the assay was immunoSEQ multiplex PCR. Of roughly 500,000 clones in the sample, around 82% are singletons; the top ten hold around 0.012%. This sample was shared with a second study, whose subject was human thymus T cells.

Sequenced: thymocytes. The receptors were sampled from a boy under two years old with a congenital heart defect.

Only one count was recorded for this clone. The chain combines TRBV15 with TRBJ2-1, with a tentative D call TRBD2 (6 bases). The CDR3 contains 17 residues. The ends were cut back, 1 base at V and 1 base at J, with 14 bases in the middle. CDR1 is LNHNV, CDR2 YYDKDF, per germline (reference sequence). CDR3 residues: CATSRAALASSYNEQFF. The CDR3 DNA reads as TGTGCCACCAGCAGAGCCGCTCTAGCGAGTTCCTACAATGAGCAGTTCTTC.

CDR3 loop: CATFNRAWGYTF. In DNA form, the CDR3 reads TGTGCCACCTTCAACAGGGCCTGGGGCTACACCTTC. The chain joins TRBV25-1 to TRBJ1-2; D perhaps matches TRBD1 (6 bases). The V and J ends lost 10 bases and 8 bases respectively, with 17 bases between them. Per the germline V gene, CDR1 is MGHDK and CDR2 is SYGVNS. The CDR3 contains 12 residues.

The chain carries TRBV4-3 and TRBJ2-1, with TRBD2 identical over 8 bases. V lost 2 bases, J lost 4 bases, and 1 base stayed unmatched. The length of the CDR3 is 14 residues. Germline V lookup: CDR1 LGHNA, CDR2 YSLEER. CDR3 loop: CASSQSGGYNEQFF. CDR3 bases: TGCGCCAGCAGCCAAAGCGGGGGATACAATGAGCAGTTCTTC.

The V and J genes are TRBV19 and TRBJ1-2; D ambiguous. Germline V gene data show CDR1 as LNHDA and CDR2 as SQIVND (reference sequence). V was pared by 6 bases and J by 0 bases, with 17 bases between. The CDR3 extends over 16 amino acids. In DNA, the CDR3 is TGTGCCAGTAGGCAGCGACCAGCCCTCTCTAACTATGGCTACACCTTC. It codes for CASRQRPALSNYGYTF.

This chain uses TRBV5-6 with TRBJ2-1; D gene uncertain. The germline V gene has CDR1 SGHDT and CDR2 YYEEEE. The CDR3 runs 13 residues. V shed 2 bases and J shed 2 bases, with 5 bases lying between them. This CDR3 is CASSFYPYNEQFF. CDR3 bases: TGTGCCAGCAGCTTCTATCCCTACAATGAGCAGTTCTTC.

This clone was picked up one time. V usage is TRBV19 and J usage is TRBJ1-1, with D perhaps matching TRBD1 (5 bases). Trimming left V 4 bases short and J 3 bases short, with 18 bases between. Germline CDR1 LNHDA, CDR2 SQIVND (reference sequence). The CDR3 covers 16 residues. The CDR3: CASSKWTFGSHTEAFF. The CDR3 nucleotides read TGTGCCAGTAGTAAATGGACATTTGGGTCGCACACTGAAGCTTTCTTT.

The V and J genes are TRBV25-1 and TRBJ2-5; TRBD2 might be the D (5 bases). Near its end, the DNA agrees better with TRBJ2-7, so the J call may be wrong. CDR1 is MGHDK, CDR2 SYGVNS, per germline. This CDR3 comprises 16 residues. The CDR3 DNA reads TGTGCCAGCAGTAGTCCGGAAACTAGTACGATCGGCGAGCAGTACTTC. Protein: CASSSPETSTIGEQYF.

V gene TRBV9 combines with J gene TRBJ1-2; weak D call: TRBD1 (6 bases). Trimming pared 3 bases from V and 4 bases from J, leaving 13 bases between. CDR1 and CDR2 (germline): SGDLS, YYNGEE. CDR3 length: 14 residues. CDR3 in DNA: TGTGCCAGCAGCGCCCAGGGGTCCTTCTATGGCTACACCTTC. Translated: CASSAQGSFYGYTF.

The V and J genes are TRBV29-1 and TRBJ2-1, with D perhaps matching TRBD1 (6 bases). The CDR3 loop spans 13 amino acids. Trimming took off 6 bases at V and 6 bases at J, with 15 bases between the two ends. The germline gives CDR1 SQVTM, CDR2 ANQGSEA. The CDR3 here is CSVTGLNFNEQFF. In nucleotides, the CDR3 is TGCAGCGTGACAGGTCTGAATTTCAATGAGCAGTTCTTC.